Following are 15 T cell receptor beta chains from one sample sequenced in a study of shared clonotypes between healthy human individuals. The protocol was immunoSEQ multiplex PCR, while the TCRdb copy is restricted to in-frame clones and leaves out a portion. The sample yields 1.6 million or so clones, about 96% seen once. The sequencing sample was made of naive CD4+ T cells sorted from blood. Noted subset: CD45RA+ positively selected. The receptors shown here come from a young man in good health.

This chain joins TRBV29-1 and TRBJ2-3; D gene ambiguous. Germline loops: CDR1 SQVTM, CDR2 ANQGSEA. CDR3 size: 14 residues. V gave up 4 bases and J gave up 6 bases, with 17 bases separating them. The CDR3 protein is CSVVKYTSTDTQYF. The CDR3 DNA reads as TGCAGCGTTGTTAAGTACACTTCTACGGATACGCAGTATTTT.

The CDR3 region is CASSLRTKSTDTQYF. The CDR3, as DNA: TGTGCCAGCTCACTTAGGACAAAAAGCACAGATACGCAGTATTTT. The J gene is TRBJ2-3, the V gene TRBV18; tentative D call: TRBD1 (5 bases). The length of the CDR3 is 15 residues. From germline, CDR1 is KGHSH and CDR2 LQKENI. V was trimmed by 4 bases and J by 0 bases, leaving 11 bases between them.

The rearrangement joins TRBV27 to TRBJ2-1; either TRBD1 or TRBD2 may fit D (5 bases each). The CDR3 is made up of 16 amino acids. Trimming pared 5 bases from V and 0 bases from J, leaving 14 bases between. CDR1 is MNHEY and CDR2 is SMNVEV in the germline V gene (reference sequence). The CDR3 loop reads CASSPPGRSSYNEQFF. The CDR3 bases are TGTGCCAGCAGTCCACCGGGACGAAGCTCCTACAATGAGCAGTTCTTC.

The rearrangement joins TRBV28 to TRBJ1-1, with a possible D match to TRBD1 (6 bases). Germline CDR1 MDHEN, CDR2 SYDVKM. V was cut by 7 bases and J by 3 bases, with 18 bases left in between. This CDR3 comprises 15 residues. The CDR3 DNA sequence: TGTGCCAGCACTCCTGGAGGGGGGATGGACACTGAAGCTTTCTTT. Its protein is CASTPGGGMDTEAFF.

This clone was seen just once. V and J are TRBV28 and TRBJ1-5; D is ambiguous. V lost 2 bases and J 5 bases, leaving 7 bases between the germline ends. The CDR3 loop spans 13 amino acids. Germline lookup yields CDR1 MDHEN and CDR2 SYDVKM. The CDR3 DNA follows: TGTGCCAGCAGTTTAGGTGGGGATCAGCCCCAGCATTTT. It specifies CASSLGGDQPQHF.

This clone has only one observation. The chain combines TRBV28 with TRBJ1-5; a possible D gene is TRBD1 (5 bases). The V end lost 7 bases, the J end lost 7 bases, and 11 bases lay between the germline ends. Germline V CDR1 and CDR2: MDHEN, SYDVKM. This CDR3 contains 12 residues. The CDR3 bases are TGTGCCAGCATGGGGGTGCGACAGCCCCAGCATTTT. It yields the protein CASMGVRQPQHF.

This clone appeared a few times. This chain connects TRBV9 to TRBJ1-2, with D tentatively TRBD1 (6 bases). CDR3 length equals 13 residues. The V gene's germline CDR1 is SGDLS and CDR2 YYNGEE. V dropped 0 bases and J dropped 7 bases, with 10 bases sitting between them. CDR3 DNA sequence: TGTGCCAGCAGCGTAGCACAGGGTGGTGGCTACACCTTC. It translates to CASSVAQGGGYTF.

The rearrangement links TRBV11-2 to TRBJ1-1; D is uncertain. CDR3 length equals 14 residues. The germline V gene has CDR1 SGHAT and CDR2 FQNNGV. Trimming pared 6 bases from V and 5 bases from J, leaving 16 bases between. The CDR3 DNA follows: TGTGCCAGCAGGTCCCTGAGTGTGAGGACTGAAGCTTTCTTT. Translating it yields CASRSLSVRTEAFF. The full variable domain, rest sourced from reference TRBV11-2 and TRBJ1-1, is EAGVAQSPRYKIIEKRQSVAFWCNPISGHATLYWYQQILGQGPKLLIQFQNNGVVDDSQLPKDRFSAERLKGVDSTLKIQPAKLEDSAVYLCASRSLSVRTEAFFGQGTRLTVV.

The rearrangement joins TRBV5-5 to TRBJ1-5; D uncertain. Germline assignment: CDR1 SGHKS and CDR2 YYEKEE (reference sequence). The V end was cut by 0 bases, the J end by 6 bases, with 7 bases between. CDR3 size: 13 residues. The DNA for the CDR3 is TGTGCCAGCAGCTTGGATGTGGTTCAGCCCCAGCATTTT. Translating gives CASSLDVVQPQHF.

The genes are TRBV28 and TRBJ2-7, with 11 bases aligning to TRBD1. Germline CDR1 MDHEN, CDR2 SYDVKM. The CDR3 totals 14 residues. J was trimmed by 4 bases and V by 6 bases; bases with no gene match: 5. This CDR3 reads CASRRTGGGYEQYF. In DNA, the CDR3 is TGTGCCAGCAGGAGGACAGGGGGCGGGTACGAGCAGTACTTC.

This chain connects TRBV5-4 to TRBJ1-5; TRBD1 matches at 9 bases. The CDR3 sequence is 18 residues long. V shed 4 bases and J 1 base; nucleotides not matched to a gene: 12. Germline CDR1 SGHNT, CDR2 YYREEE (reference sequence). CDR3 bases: TGTGCCAGCAGCCCTGGACAGGGGTTTTGGGGCAGCAATCAGCCCCAGCATTTT. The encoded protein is CASSPGQGFWGSNQPQHF.

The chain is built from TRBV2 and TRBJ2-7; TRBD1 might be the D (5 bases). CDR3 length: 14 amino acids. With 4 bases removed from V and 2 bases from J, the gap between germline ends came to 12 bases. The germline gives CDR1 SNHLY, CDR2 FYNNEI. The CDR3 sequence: CASSAGRVTYEQYF. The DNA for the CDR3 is TGTGCCAGCAGTGCGGGCAGGGTCACCTACGAGCAGTACTTC.

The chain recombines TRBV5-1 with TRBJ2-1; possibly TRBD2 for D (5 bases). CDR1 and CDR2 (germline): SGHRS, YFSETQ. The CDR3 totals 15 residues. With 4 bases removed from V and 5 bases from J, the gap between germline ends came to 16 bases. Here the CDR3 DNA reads TGCGCCAGCAGCGGGAGCGAACGCCGGGACAATGAGCAGTTCTTC. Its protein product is CASSGSERRDNEQFF.

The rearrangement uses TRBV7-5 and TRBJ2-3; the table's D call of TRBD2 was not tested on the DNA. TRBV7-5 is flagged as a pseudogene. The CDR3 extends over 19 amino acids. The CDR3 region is CVRSSVTSGRAVGTDTQYF. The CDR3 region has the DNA TGTGTCAGAAGCTCTGTGACTAGCGGGAGGGCCGTGGGTACAGATACGCAGTATTTT.

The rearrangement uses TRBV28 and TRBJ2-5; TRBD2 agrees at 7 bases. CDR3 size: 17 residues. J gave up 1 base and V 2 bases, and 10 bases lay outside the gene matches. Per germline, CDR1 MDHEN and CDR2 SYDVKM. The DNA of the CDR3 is TGTGCCAGCAGTTTACCGGGGGGTGGATTGGTCCAAGAGACCCAGTACTTC. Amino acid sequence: CASSLPGGGLVQETQYF.